This TCR beta chain was identified during a study of T cell responses to AZD1222 COVID-19 vaccine. General study results and limits: Repertoire sampling happened only post peak T cell response.

A word on this clone: Its specificity is unknown.

The CDR3 consists of 15 residues. Trimming removed 4 bases from V and 0 bases from J, with 12 bases in between. Per the germline V gene, CDR1 is MNHEY and CDR2 is SVGAGI. TCRdb keeps only in-frame clones here, not all; method: immunoSEQ multiplex PCR. The profile covers around 58,000 clones, with 80% to 90% appearing a single time and roughly 14% taken by the ten largest. The starting material was peripheral blood, obtained 28 days after the second AZD1222 dose. The clonotype originates from an adult who received the AZD1222 COVID-19 vaccine. This chain uses TRBV6-5 with TRBJ1-2; no firm D call. The CDR3 loop is CASSLQELANYGYTF. CDR3 sequence (DNA): TGTGCCAGCAGTTTACAAGAACTAGCTAACTATGGCTACACCTTC.